Listed below are T cell receptor beta chains from one sample, sequenced in a study of T cell changes during pregnancy in multiple sclerosis. The assay was immunoSEQ multiplex PCR, and TCRdb's table has in-frame clones only and misses some. The table has around 100,000 clones, around 93% seen once. The starting material was peripheral blood, obtained before pregnancy. The receptors shown here come from a female donor with multiple sclerosis, enrolled in a pregnancy study. Both conserved end residues are part of each CDR3. The D gene is left open where the match is weak. The size of a clone is reported for some rows only, either as once, few or many, or as a class for expanded clones.

abundance: NA; v_gene: TRBV29-1; d_gene: TRBD2; j_gene: TRBJ2-1; CDR3aa: CSAQAGEGNEQFF; CDR3nt: TGCAGCGCCCAAGCGGGGGAAGGGAATGAGCAGTTCTTC
abundance: NA; v_gene: TRBV7-9; d_gene: TRBD1; j_gene: TRBJ2-7; CDR3aa: CASRSGTGPYEQYF; CDR3nt: TGTGCCAGCAGGTCCGGGACAGGGCCATACGAGCAGTACTTC
abundance: NA; v_gene: TRBV27; d_gene: NA; j_gene: TRBJ2-5; CDR3aa: CASSDGAQETQYF; CDR3nt: TGTGCCAGCAGTGACGGAGCCCAAGAGACCCAGTACTTC
abundance: NA; v_gene: TRBV6-1; d_gene: TRBD2; j_gene: TRBJ2-7; CDR3aa: CASREGGTSVYEQYF; CDR3nt: TGTGCCAGCCGGGAGGGTGGGACTAGCGTGTACGAGCAGTACTTC
abundance: NA; v_gene: TRBV25-1; d_gene: TRBD1; j_gene: TRBJ2-3; CDR3aa: CASSELGQDEDTQYF; CDR3nt: TGTGCCAGCAGTGAATTAGGACAGGACGAAGATACGCAGTATTTT
abundance: NA; v_gene: TRBV5-1; d_gene: TRBD1; j_gene: TRBJ2-3; CDR3aa: CASRIDRGNTDTQYF; CDR3nt: TGCGCCAGCAGAATCGACAGGGGGAACACAGATACGCAGTATTTT
abundance: few; v_gene: TRBV25-1; d_gene: NA; j_gene: TRBJ2-2; CDR3aa: CASSDSAGRNTGELFF; CDR3nt: TGTGCCAGCAGTGATTCTGCAGGGCGGAACACCGGGGAGCTGTTTTTT
abundance: once; v_gene: TRBV28; d_gene: TRBD1; j_gene: TRBJ2-7; CDR3aa: CASSSGTGDYEQYF; CDR3nt: TGTGCCAGCAGTTCCGGGACAGGGGACTACGAGCAGTACTTC
abundance: NA; v_gene: TRBV7-8; d_gene: TRBD1; j_gene: TRBJ2-7; CDR3aa: CASSTTAGTGLDEQYF; CDR3nt: TGTGCCAGCAGCACGACCGCCGGGACAGGGCTGGACGAGCAGTACTTC
abundance: once; v_gene: TRBV19; d_gene: TRBD2; j_gene: TRBJ2-2; CDR3aa: CASRRLAGDTGELFF; CDR3nt: TGTGCCAGTAGGCGGCTAGCGGGAGACACCGGGGAGCTGTTTTTT
abundance: NA; v_gene: TRBV7-9; d_gene: NA; j_gene: TRBJ2-1; CDR3aa: CASSLDSNEQFF; CDR3nt: TGTGCCAGCAGCTTAGACAGCAATGAGCAGTTCTTC
abundance: NA; v_gene: TRBV5-1; d_gene: TRBD1; j_gene: TRBJ2-6; CDR3aa: CASNEGGAGANVLTF; CDR3nt: TGCGCCAGCAATGAAGGGGGCGCTGGGGCCAACGTCCTGACTTTC
abundance: NA; v_gene: TRBV15; d_gene: NA; j_gene: TRBJ1-3; CDR3aa: CATSPQRVSGNTIYF; CDR3nt: TGTGCCACCAGCCCCCAACGAGTCTCTGGAAACACCATATATTTT
abundance: NA; v_gene: TRBV4-1; d_gene: TRBD2; j_gene: TRBJ2-7; CDR3aa: CASSRTSGHEQYF; CDR3nt: TGCGCCAGCAGCCGGACTAGCGGCCACGAGCAGTACTTC
abundance: NA; v_gene: TRBV5-6; d_gene: NA; j_gene: TRBJ2-2; CDR3aa: CASSSDGGTNTGELFF; CDR3nt: TGTGCCAGCAGCTCAGATGGCGGAACCAACACCGGGGAGCTGTTTTTT
abundance: NA; v_gene: TRBV9; d_gene: TRBD1; j_gene: TRBJ2-5; CDR3aa: CASSGPGTVNQETQYF; CDR3nt: TGTGCCAGCAGCGGTCCCGGGACAGTCAACCAAGAGACCCAGTACTTC
abundance: NA; v_gene: TRBV25-1; d_gene: NA; j_gene: TRBJ2-5; CDR3aa: CASSVPRGSSETQYF; CDR3nt: TGTGCCAGCAGTGTACCCAGGGGTAGTTCGGAGACCCAGTACTTC
abundance: NA; v_gene: TRBV30; d_gene: TRBD2; j_gene: TRBJ2-7; CDR3aa: CAWRVIAGAGEQYF; CDR3nt: TGTGCCTGGAGGGTGATAGCGGGAGCTGGGGAGCAGTACTTC
abundance: NA; v_gene: TRBV9; d_gene: NA; j_gene: TRBJ1-1; CDR3aa: CASSAGWMNTEAFF; CDR3nt: TGTGCCAGCAGCGCGGGTTGGATGAACACTGAAGCTTTCTTT
abundance: NA; v_gene: TRBV4-1; d_gene: TRBD1; j_gene: TRBJ2-7; CDR3aa: CASSHGTGPYEQYF; CDR3nt: TGCGCCAGCAGCCATGGGACAGGACCCTACGAGCAGTACTTC
abundance: NA; v_gene: TRBV19; d_gene: NA; j_gene: TRBJ2-3; CDR3aa: CASSTLERGTDTQYF; CDR3nt: TGTGCCAGTAGTACCCTCGAGCGGGGCACAGATACGCAGTATTTT
abundance: NA; v_gene: TRBV5-1; d_gene: TRBD1; j_gene: TRBJ1-5; CDR3aa: CASSPGDRDQPQHF; CDR3nt: TGCGCCAGCAGCCCCGGGGACAGAGATCAGCCCCAGCATTTT
abundance: NA; v_gene: TRBV12-5; d_gene: TRBD1; j_gene: TRBJ1-1; CDR3aa: CASGLEPGGVLNTEAFF; CDR3nt: TGTGCTAGTGGTTTAGAGCCAGGGGGCGTCTTGAACACTGAAGCTTTCTTT
abundance: NA; v_gene: TRBV19; d_gene: NA; j_gene: TRBJ2-1; CDR3aa: CASSIVTGANNEQFF; CDR3nt: TGTGCCAGTAGTATAGTTACGGGAGCCAACAATGAGCAGTTCTTC
abundance: NA; v_gene: TRBV27; d_gene: NA; j_gene: TRBJ2-7; CDR3aa: CASSLWQGSGQYF; CDR3nt: TGTGCCAGCAGTTTATGGCAGGGTTCCGGGCAGTACTTC
abundance: NA; v_gene: TRBV5-1; d_gene: NA; j_gene: TRBJ2-7; CDR3aa: CASSLVPGSYEQYF; CDR3nt: TGCGCCAGCAGCTTGGTCCCCGGGTCTTACGAGCAGTACTTC
abundance: NA; v_gene: TRBV7-2; d_gene: TRBD1; j_gene: TRBJ2-2; CDR3aa: CASSLRAGGFANTGELFF; CDR3nt: TGTGCCAGCAGCTTGCGGGCAGGGGGCTTCGCGAACACCGGGGAGCTGTTTTTT
abundance: NA; v_gene: TRBV18; d_gene: NA; j_gene: TRBJ1-5; CDR3aa: CASSPRLRGGNQPQHF; CDR3nt: TGTGCCAGCTCACCCCGCCTCAGGGGCGGTAATCAGCCCCAGCATTTT
abundance: NA; v_gene: TRBV30; d_gene: TRBD2; j_gene: TRBJ2-1; CDR3aa: CAWSELAGGKDEQFF; CDR3nt: TGTGCCTGGAGTGAACTAGCGGGAGGGAAGGATGAGCAGTTCTTC
abundance: once; v_gene: TRBV5-1; d_gene: NA; j_gene: TRBJ2-4; CDR3aa: CASSFGQYKNIQYF; CDR3nt: TGCGCCAGCAGCTTTGGACAGTACAAAAACATTCAGTACTTC
abundance: NA; v_gene: TRBV23-1; d_gene: NA; j_gene: TRBJ1-3; CDR3aa: CASSLGQPDTIYF; CDR3nt: TGCGCCAGCAGTTTAGGACAGCCGGACACCATATATTTT
abundance: NA; v_gene: TRBV7-9; d_gene: NA; j_gene: TRBJ1-1; CDR3aa: CASSFTGSTEAFF; CDR3nt: TGTGCCAGCAGCTTCACAGGGAGCACTGAAGCTTTCTTT
abundance: NA; v_gene: TRBV7-8; d_gene: TRBD1; j_gene: TRBJ2-1; CDR3aa: CASSLDGTVIEQFF; CDR3nt: TGTGCCAGCAGTCTTGATGGGACAGTAATTGAGCAGTTCTTC
abundance: NA; v_gene: TRBV25-1; d_gene: TRBD1; j_gene: TRBJ2-7; CDR3aa: CASTRTGGHYEQYF; CDR3nt: TGTGCCAGCACGCGGACAGGGGGCCACTACGAGCAGTACTTC
abundance: NA; v_gene: TRBV5-1; d_gene: TRBD1; j_gene: TRBJ1-3; CDR3aa: CASSLEGQANTIYF; CDR3nt: TGCGCCAGCAGCTTGGAGGGACAGGCTAACACCATATATTTT
abundance: NA; v_gene: TRBV6-5; d_gene: NA; j_gene: TRBJ2-2; CDR3aa: CASSYYQANTGELFF; CDR3nt: TGTGCCAGCAGTTACTACCAGGCGAACACCGGGGAGCTGTTTTTT
abundance: NA; v_gene: TRBV7-2; d_gene: NA; j_gene: TRBJ2-2; CDR3aa: CASSFRRINTGELFF; CDR3nt: TGTGCCAGCAGCTTTCGGCGGATAAACACCGGGGAGCTGTTTTTT
abundance: NA; v_gene: TRBV5-8; d_gene: TRBD1; j_gene: TRBJ1-2; CDR3aa: CASAQDRGLGYTF; CDR3nt: TGTGCCAGCGCCCAAGACAGGGGGCTTGGCTACACCTTC
abundance: NA; v_gene: TRBV12-5; d_gene: TRBD2; j_gene: TRBJ2-3; CDR3aa: CASGQGLAGKSTDTQYF; CDR3nt: TGTGCTAGTGGTCAAGGACTAGCGGGTAAAAGCACAGATACGCAGTATTTT
abundance: NA; v_gene: TRBV5-4; d_gene: TRBD1; j_gene: TRBJ2-7; CDR3aa: CASSPGTGFEQYF; CDR3nt: TGTGCCAGCAGCCCCGGGACAGGGTTTGAGCAGTACTTC
abundance: few; v_gene: TRBV5-4; d_gene: NA; j_gene: TRBJ2-7; CDR3aa: CASSLGGSSYEQYF; CDR3nt: TGTGCCAGCAGCTTGGGCGGATCCTCCTACGAGCAGTACTTC
abundance: NA; v_gene: TRBV4-1; d_gene: NA; j_gene: TRBJ2-3; CDR3aa: CASSQAAGLITDTQYF; CDR3nt: TGCGCCAGCAGCCAAGCTGCGGGGTTGATCACAGATACGCAGTATTTT
abundance: NA; v_gene: TRBV11-2; d_gene: NA; j_gene: TRBJ2-1; CDR3aa: CASSPVAGSSYNEQFF; CDR3nt: TGTGCCAGCAGCCCTGTAGCCGGTAGCTCCTACAATGAGCAGTTCTTC
abundance: NA; v_gene: TRBV5-1; d_gene: TRBD1; j_gene: TRBJ2-3; CDR3aa: CASSRGTGGTDTQYF; CDR3nt: TGCGCCAGCAGCCGGGGGACAGGGGGCACAGATACGCAGTATTTT
abundance: once; v_gene: TRBV7-2; d_gene: NA; j_gene: TRBJ2-3; CDR3aa: CASSATVASTDTQYF; CDR3nt: TGTGCCAGCAGCGCCACAGTGGCTAGCACAGATACGCAGTATTTT
abundance: NA; v_gene: TRBV5-6; d_gene: NA; j_gene: TRBJ2-1; CDR3aa: CASSLAPSYNEQFF; CDR3nt: TGTGCCAGCAGCTTGGCCCCGTCCTACAATGAGCAGTTCTTC
abundance: few; v_gene: TRBV4-1; d_gene: TRBD1; j_gene: TRBJ1-5; CDR3aa: CASSSGQSNQPQHF; CDR3nt: TGCGCCAGCAGCTCGGGACAGAGCAATCAGCCCCAGCATTTT
abundance: NA; v_gene: TRBV30; d_gene: NA; j_gene: TRBJ2-7; CDR3aa: CAWGLNYEQYF; CDR3nt: TGTGCCTGGGGACTTAACTACGAGCAGTACTTC
abundance: once; v_gene: TRBV7-2; d_gene: TRBD1; j_gene: TRBJ2-7; CDR3aa: CASSHSDPRGFYEQYF; CDR3nt: TGTGCCAGCTCCCACTCTGACCCCAGGGGGTTTTACGAGCAGTACTTC
abundance: once; v_gene: TRBV2; d_gene: NA; j_gene: TRBJ1-1; CDR3aa: CASSTQGNTEAFF; CDR3nt: TGTGCCAGCAGTACTCAGGGGAACACTGAAGCTTTCTTT
abundance: NA; v_gene: TRBV28; d_gene: NA; j_gene: TRBJ1-2; CDR3aa: CATHVSRGYTF; CDR3nt: TGTGCCACTCATGTCTCGAGGGGCTACACCTTC
abundance: once; v_gene: TRBV27; d_gene: TRBD2; j_gene: TRBJ2-3; CDR3aa: CASTGGSIPDTQYF; CDR3nt: TGTGCCAGCACAGGCGGGAGTATCCCAGATACGCAGTATTTT
abundance: NA; v_gene: TRBV1; d_gene: NA; j_gene: TRBJ1-5; CDR3aa: CTSSQDKGTGCEPQHF; CDR3nt: TGCACCAGCAGCCAAGATAAGGGGACAGGGTGCGAGCCCCAGCATTTT
abundance: NA; v_gene: TRBV4-1; d_gene: TRBD2; j_gene: TRBJ2-5; CDR3aa: CASSQGGGQETQYF; CDR3nt: TGCGCCAGCAGCCAAGGGGGGGGGCAAGAGACCCAGTACTTC
abundance: NA; v_gene: TRBV27; d_gene: NA; j_gene: TRBJ2-1; CDR3aa: CASSLKGTSRNNEQFF; CDR3nt: TGTGCCAGCAGTTTAAAAGGAACTAGCAGAAACAATGAGCAGTTCTTC
abundance: NA; v_gene: TRBV30; d_gene: TRBD1; j_gene: TRBJ1-2; CDR3aa: CAWSVRLTGANYGYTF; CDR3nt: TGTGCCTGGAGTGTGCGCTTGACAGGGGCTAACTATGGCTACACCTTC
abundance: NA; v_gene: TRBV2; d_gene: NA; j_gene: TRBJ2-1; CDR3aa: CASSEGVAHSYNEQFF; CDR3nt: TGTGCCAGCAGTGAAGGAGTAGCGCATTCCTACAATGAGCAGTTCTTC